This record looks at one T cell receptor beta chain sequence and its context. Its target is not known. The sample originates from a study of T cell responses to AZD1222 COVID-19 vaccine. Whole-study results and caveats: It should be noted that donors were predominantly white British and more often female, and clonal diversity was possibly underestimated. Vaccination with two AZD1222 doses was followed by a rise in Spike-specific TCR breadth and depth. Repertoires in all cases were sampled only once the peak T cell response had passed.

Trimming stripped 4 bases from V and 4 bases from J, with 14 bases between. CDR1 and CDR2 from the germline V gene are SGHKS and YYEKEE (reference sequence). There are 14 residues in the CDR3. TCRdb keeps only in-frame clones here, not all; method: immunoSEQ multiplex PCR. The table includes 120,000 to 150,000 clones, approximately 90% detected once. Sequencing was performed on peripheral blood, taken 28 days after the second AZD1222 dose. This chain links TRBV5-5 with TRBJ1-2; maybe TRBD1 (5 bases). This TCR was recovered from an adult who received the AZD1222 COVID-19 vaccine. The CDR3, as DNA: TGTGCCAGCAGCCCGCAGACGGGGGGCTATGGCTACACCTTC. Translated: CASSPQTGGYGYTF.